The rows below give T cell receptor beta chains drawn from one sample of a study of blood T cell repertoires in COVID-19. Sequencing used immunoSEQ multiplex PCR; TCRdb keeps in-frame clones, though not all of them. This table has some 200,000 clones, about 80% appearing once. What was sequenced was peripheral blood. These receptors all come from a human donor with acute or convalescent COVID-19. The donor label of this sample is uncertain. The CDR3 runs from the conserved cysteine through the conserved F or W. The order of the fields is clone size, J gene, V gene, D gene, CDR3 DNA, CDR3 protein. A D gene is named only where the DNA matches it firmly. Clone size is not always given. Where it is, it says once, few, many or a class for expanded clones.

. | TRBJ2-1 | TRBV5-4 | . | TGTGCCAGCATCTTGGGGGGGCAGCACAATGAGCAGTTCTTC | CASILGGQHNEQFF
. | TRBJ2-5 | TRBV11-2 | . | TGTGCCAGCAGCTTGCAGGGGGAGACCCAGTACTTC | CASSLQGETQYF
. | TRBJ2-1 | TRBV5-1 | TRBD2 | TGCGCCAGCAGCTTGGACGGCGGGGGGGACAATGAGCAGTTCTTC | CASSLDGGGDNEQFF
. | TRBJ2-7 | TRBV13 | TRBD2 | TGTGCCAGCAGCTCTAGCGGGGGACCTCTCGAGCAGTACTTC | CASSSSGGPLEQYF
. | TRBJ1-1 | TRBV5-1 | . | TGCGCCAGCAGCTTGCGTGCGGACACTGAAGCTTTCTTT | CASSLRADTEAFF
. | TRBJ1-2 | TRBV2 | . | TGTGCCAGCAGTGAAGAGGGGAACTATGGCTACACCTTC | CASSEEGNYGYTF
. | TRBJ2-7 | TRBV29-1 | . | TGCAGCGTTGATTTTCTGTGGGACAAGACCGACTACGAGCAGTACTTC | CSVDFLWDKTDYEQYF
. | TRBJ2-4 | TRBV28 | TRBD2 | TGTGCCAGCAGCCTGGGAGGGCGGTACATTCAGTACTTC | CASSLGGRYIQYF
. | TRBJ1-2 | TRBV18 | TRBD1 | TGTGCCAGCTCACCGCTCACCGGGACAGGGGTGGCTTTCACCTTC | CASSPLTGTGVAFTF
. | TRBJ2-5 | TRBV11-2 | TRBD2 | TGTGCCAGCAGCCCTACTGGACTAGCGGGGGGTTTAGAGACCCAGTACTTC | CASSPTGLAGGLETQYF
. | TRBJ1-1 | TRBV3-1/TRBV3-2 | TRBD1 | TGTGCCAGCAGGCTGAGACAGGGGGCGAACAGTAAAGCTTTCTTT | CASRLRQGANSKAFF
. | TRBJ2-4 | TRBV5-4 | TRBD1 | TGTGCCAGCAGCTTGAAACTCGGGACAGGGCCAAGCATTCAGTACTTC | CASSLKLGTGPSIQYF
. | TRBJ1-5 | TRBV6-4 | TRBD1 | TGTGCCAGCAGTGACTCAGACAGGGGGAGCAATCAGCCCCAGCATTTT | CASSDSDRGSNQPQHF
. | TRBJ2-5 | TRBV29-1 | TRBD1 | TGCAGCGTTGCGCAGGGGGAAGAGACCCAGTACTTC | CSVAQGEETQYF
. | TRBJ1-2 | TRBV2 | . | TGTGCCAGCAGTGTTATCGGTTCCAACTATGGCTACACCTTC | CASSVIGSNYGYTF
once | TRBJ2-3 | TRBV20-1 | TRBD2 | TGCAGTGCTAGTCACCCCGTAGCGGGAGGTGGGGCAGATACGCAGTATTTT | CSASHPVAGGGADTQYF
. | TRBJ2-2 | TRBV5-1 | . | TGCGCCAGCAGACCCGGGAGTTACACCGGGGAGCTGTTTTTT | CASRPGSYTGELFF
once | TRBJ2-4 | TRBV30 | . | TGTGCCTGGAGTGCTGAGTTCGCGGGGCCAGCCAAAAACATTCAGTACTTC | CAWSAEFAGPAKNIQYF
. | TRBJ1-2 | TRBV18 | . | TGTGCCAGCTCACCCTTGGCGGGGCTTGGCTACACCTTC | CASSPLAGLGYTF
. | TRBJ2-7 | TRBV7-8 | . | TGTGCCAGCAGCTTTACGCCTCCCCGGGGCGAGCAGTACTTC | CASSFTPPRGEQYF
. | TRBJ1-1 | TRBV5-1 | . | TGCGCCAGCAGCTTGGTTACTGGCAGGCACACTGAAGCTTTCTTT | CASSLVTGRHTEAFF
. | TRBJ1-1 | TRBV7-8 | . | TGTGCCAGCAGCTTCGGGGGGCAGATTAACACTGAAGCTTTCTTT | CASSFGGQINTEAFF
. | TRBJ2-5 | TRBV5-1 | TRBD2 | TGCGCCAGCAGCGCCCCGCTGAGCGGGGGGGTGGGGGAGACCCAGTACTTC | CASSAPLSGGVGETQYF
. | TRBJ2-3 | TRBV6-5 | TRBD2 | TGTGCCAGCAGTTACGGGAGGGGAACCACAGATACGCAGTATTTT | CASSYGRGTTDTQYF
. | TRBJ2-1 | TRBV14 | . | TGTGCCAGCAGCCTGCAGGGATCTACCGATGAGCAGTTCTTC | CASSLQGSTDEQFF
. | TRBJ1-1 | TRBV6-5 | . | TGTGCCAGCAGCAAGACCAACAGGGATGATACTGAAGCTTTCTTT | CASSKTNRDDTEAFF
many | TRBJ1-3 | TRBV19 | TRBD1 | TGTGCCAGTAGTACGACAGGGGCGCTCTCTGGAAACACCATATATTTT | CASSTTGALSGNTIYF
. | TRBJ2-2 | TRBV28 | . | TGTGCCAGCGGCGGGGCAGGGTCGTCGAACACCGGGGAGCTGTTTTTT | CASGGAGSSNTGELFF
. | TRBJ2-2 | TRBV15 | TRBD1 | TGTGCCACCAGCAGAGATCGGCCGGGACAGCTTACCGGGGAGCTGTTTTTT | CATSRDRPGQLTGELFF
many | TRBJ1-6 | TRBV30 | . | TGTGCCTGGAGCCACCTCGGGGTCGGGAATTCACCCCTCCACTTT | CAWSHLGVGNSPLHF
. | TRBJ2-2 | TRBV2 | . | TGTGCCAGCAGTCCAAGTCTAGGTCCCGGGGCCGGGGAGCTGTTTTTT | CASSPSLGPGAGELFF
. | TRBJ1-5 | TRBV18 | . | TGTGCCAGCTCACCTGAGCGCAATCAGCCCCAGCATTTT | CASSPERNQPQHF
. | TRBJ2-5 | TRBV3-1/TRBV3-2 | TRBD2 | TGTGCCAGCAGCCTCGTATTAGCGGGAGTTGACGTGAAGACCCAGTACTTC | CASSLVLAGVDVKTQYF
few | TRBJ1-2 | TRBV5-1 | . | TGCGCCAGCAGCCAAGGACAGCGTTCCTTCTATGGCTACACCTTC | CASSQGQRSFYGYTF
. | TRBJ2-3 | TRBV7-8 | . | TGTGCCAGCAGCTTGGGCCACCACGATACGCAGTATTTT | CASSLGHHDTQYF
. | TRBJ1-1 | TRBV19 | . | TGTGCCAGTAGGGATCGGGCAGGGTCGTCTACTGAAGCTTTCTTT | CASRDRAGSSTEAFF
. | TRBJ2-7 | TRBV20-1 | TRBD2 | TGCAGTGCTAGTCCGACTAGCGCCTACGAGCAGTACTTC | CSASPTSAYEQYF